This TCR beta chain was identified during a study of blood T cell repertoires in COVID-19. About the study: From T cells, B-cell-depleted T cells, or PBMCs came the material, which was cDNA or gDNA.

Seattle's enrolled individuals joined amid active infection and were then monitored longitudinally. Libraries were prepared by immunoSEQ multiplex PCR; TCRdb keeps only in-frame clonotypes and omits some of them. There are over 150,000 clones in the sample; approximately 84% occur only once, and under 8.5% lies in the top ten. J gave up 11 bases and V 5 bases, and 10 bases lay outside the gene matches. Germline CDR1 SGHTA, CDR2 FQGTGA. The CDR3 has 13 residues. J is TRBJ1-1 and V is TRBV7-3; 8 bases map to TRBD1. The receptor's source is a woman aged 60-75 years with COVID-19, enrolled during active disease. Sequencing used peripheral blood. CDR3 DNA sequence: TGTGCCAGCAGCCCGGACAGGGAGGTTGAGGCTTTCTTT. This gives the protein CASSPDREVEAFF.